This TCR beta chain was captured by sequencing in a study of cytomegalovirus exposure and HLA in healthy donors. The PCR used 60 Vbeta and 13 Jbeta primers. Generated by immunoSEQ multiplex PCR, the TCRdb table keeps only in-frame clones and is missing some. Altogether about 190,000 clones are present, approximately 83% being singletons, with the ten largest covering about a tenth. Study findings and constraints: Later analysis suggested links between common viral pathogens and several top significant clusters. There were reportedly fewer N-insertions in an Asian-associated ancestry cluster than the roughly 670-donor mean, in a later analysis. Accounts indicate the classifier identified cytomegalovirus status with strong specificity and sensitivity. A later analysis showed that HLA-associated TCR beta chains had undergone more clonal expansion than equally common others.

With respect to this clone: The antigen is undetermined.

CDR1 is LNHDA and CDR2 is SQIVND in the germline V gene (reference sequence). V was cut by 7 bases and J by 1 base, with 16 bases left in between. The CDR3 runs 15 residues. The sequenced material came from PBMCs. The J gene is TRBJ1-1, the V gene TRBV19; D not certain. This sequence originates from a woman between 50 and 59 years old in good health and CMV-seropositive. DNA of the CDR3: TGTGCCAGTACCCCACACCGAAATACGAACACTGAAGCTTTCTTT. Protein sequence: CASTPHRNTNTEAFF.